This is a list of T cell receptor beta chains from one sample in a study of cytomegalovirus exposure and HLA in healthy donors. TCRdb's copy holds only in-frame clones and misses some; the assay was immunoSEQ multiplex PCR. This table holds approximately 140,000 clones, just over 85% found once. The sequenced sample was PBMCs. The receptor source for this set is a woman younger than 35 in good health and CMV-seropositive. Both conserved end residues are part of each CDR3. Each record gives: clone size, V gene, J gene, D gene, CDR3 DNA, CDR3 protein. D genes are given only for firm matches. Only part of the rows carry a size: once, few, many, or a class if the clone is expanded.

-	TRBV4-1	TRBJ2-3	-	TGCGCCAGCAGCCAAGATCGGGAGGATACGCAGTATTTT	CASSQDREDTQYF
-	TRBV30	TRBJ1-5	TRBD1	TGTGCCTGGAGAGGACAGGGCAGCAATCAGCCCCAGCATTTT	CAWRGQGSNQPQHF
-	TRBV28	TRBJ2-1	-	TGTGCCAGCAGTCCCTCTGCGTGGACATATGAGCAGTTCTTC	CASSPSAWTYEQFF
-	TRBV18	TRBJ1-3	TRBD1	TGTGCCAGCTCAGCCGGACAGGGGAATACCCTCTCTGGAAACACCATATATTTT	CASSAGQGNTLSGNTIYF
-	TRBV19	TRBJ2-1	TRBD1	TGTGCCAGTAGTGACAGGGTATCCTACAATGAGCAGTTCTTC	CASSDRVSYNEQFF
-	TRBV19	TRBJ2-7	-	TGTGCCAGTAGTAGGCCGGGACTTCAACCCTACGAGCAGTACTTC	CASSRPGLQPYEQYF
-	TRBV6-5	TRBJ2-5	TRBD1	TGTGCCAGCAGAGGTCTCGACAGGGACGAGACCCAGTACTTC	CASRGLDRDETQYF
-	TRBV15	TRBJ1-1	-	TGTGCCACCAGCAGTGGGAGGGGTCGGAACACTGAAGCTTTCTTT	CATSSGRGRNTEAFF
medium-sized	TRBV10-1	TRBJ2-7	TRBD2	TGCGCCAGCAGTGAGGCTAGCGGGAGTAGAGACGAGCAGTACTTC	CASSEASGSRDEQYF
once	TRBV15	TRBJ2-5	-	TGTGCCACCTCACGGGTAGTCCAAGAGACCCAGTACTTC	CATSRVVQETQYF
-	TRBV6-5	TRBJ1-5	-	TGTGCCAGCAGGGCGGGGTTGGGCAATCAGCCCCAGCATTTT	CASRAGLGNQPQHF
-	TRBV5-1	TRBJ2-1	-	TGCGCCAGCAGCTCCGCTGACTTTGCATCCTACAATGAGCAGTTCTTC	CASSSADFASYNEQFF
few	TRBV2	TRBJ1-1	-	TGTGCCAGCACCGCGCAGAGGATGGAAGCTTTCTTT	CASTAQRMEAFF
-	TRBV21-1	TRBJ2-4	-	TGTGCCAGCAGCAAAGGCTCACTAGCGGGAGAGGAGACAGCCAAAAACATTCAGTACTTC	CASSKGSLAGEETAKNIQYF
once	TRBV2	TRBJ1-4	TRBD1	TGTGCCAGCAGTACTCGACAGGGGGCTAATGAAAAACTGTTTTTT	CASSTRQGANEKLFF
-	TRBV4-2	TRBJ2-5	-	TGTGCCAGCAGCCAAAAAGGGGCGGCGGAGACCCAGTACTTC	CASSQKGAAETQYF
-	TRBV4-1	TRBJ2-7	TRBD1	TGCGCCAGCAGCGCGCCGGGACAGTCCTACGAGCAGTACTTC	CASSAPGQSYEQYF
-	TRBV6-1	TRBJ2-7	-	TGTGCCAGCAGTGTTGCGACAGTTCGGGAGCAGTACTTC	CASSVATVREQYF
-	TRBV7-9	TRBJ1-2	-	TGTGCCAGCAGCCATCTTGGGGGCCGTGGCTACACCTTC	CASSHLGGRGYTF
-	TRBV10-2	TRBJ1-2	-	TGCGCCAGCAGTGAGTTGATACAGGGTACGGGGAGCGGCTACACCTTC	CASSELIQGTGSGYTF
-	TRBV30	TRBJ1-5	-	TGTGCCTGGAGCCTCGGTAGCAATCAGCCCCAGCATTTT	CAWSLGSNQPQHF
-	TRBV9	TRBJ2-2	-	TGTGCCAGCAGCGTAGAAGCTAGCAACGTCGGGGAGCTGTTTTTT	CASSVEASNVGELFF
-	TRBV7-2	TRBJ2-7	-	TGTGCCAGCAGCTTAAGTTCGGTGAGCTCCTACGAGCAGTACTTC	CASSLSSVSSYEQYF
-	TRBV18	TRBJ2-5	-	TGTGCCAGCTCACTTCAACATTCTCCAGGGTCCCGACAAGAGACCCAGTACTTC	CASSLQHSPGSRQETQYF
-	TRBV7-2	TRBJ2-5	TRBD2	TGTGCCAGCAGCAGGAATGGACTAGCCGGAGAGACCCAGTACTTC	CASSRNGLAGETQYF
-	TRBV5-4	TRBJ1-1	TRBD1	TGTGCCAGCAGCGACCTATCCGGGACAGACCTCAACACTGAAGCTTTCTTT	CASSDLSGTDLNTEAFF
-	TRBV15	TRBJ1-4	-	TGTGCCACCAGCAATCAGGGTGAAAAACTGTTTTTT	CATSNQGEKLFF
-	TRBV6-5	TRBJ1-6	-	TGTGCCAGGGCCCCCCCCGTTTTAAATTCACCCCTCCACTTT	CARAPPVLNSPLHF
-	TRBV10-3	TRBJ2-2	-	TGTGCCATGGGGGCAGGGAGATCTACCGGGGAGCTGTTTTTT	CAMGAGRSTGELFF
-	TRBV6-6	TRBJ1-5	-	TGTGCCAGCGCCCTAAGCCCTACGATGAGCAATCAGCCCCAGCATTTT	CASALSPTMSNQPQHF
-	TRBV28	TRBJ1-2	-	TGTGCCAGCAGTTTAGGAGGGTATGGCTACACCTTC	CASSLGGYGYTF
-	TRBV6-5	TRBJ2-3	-	TGTGCCAGCAGCTACAACCCCGCGGGCACAGATACGCAGTATTTT	CASSYNPAGTDTQYF
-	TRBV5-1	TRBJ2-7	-	TGCGCCAGCAGCTTTGTCGGCGGATCTTCCTACGAGCAGTACTTC	CASSFVGGSSYEQYF
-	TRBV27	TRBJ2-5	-	TGTGCCATCCGCGGACGGGGGAGGTACCAAGAGACCCAGTACTTC	CAIRGRGRYQETQYF
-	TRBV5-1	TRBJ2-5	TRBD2	TGCGCCAGCAGCTTGGCCTTAGCGGGGGGGCCGCAGGAGACCCAGTACTTC	CASSLALAGGPQETQYF
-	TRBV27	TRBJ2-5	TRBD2	TGTGCCAGCAAACCCACTATAGCGGGAGAGCTAGAGACCCAGTACTTC	CASKPTIAGELETQYF
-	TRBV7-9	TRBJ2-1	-	TGTGCCAGCAGCTTAGCGTTAATGAGCTCCTACAATGAGCAGTTCTTC	CASSLALMSSYNEQFF
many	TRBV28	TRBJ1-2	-	TGTGCCAGCGGGCCGAACTATGGCTACACCTTC	CASGPNYGYTF
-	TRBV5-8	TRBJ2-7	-	TGTGCCAGCAGCCCCATGAACTCGAACTACGAGCAGTACTTC	CASSPMNSNYEQYF
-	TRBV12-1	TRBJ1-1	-	TGTGCCAGCAGCTCTGGGGGCCAAGGGGGCACTGAAGCTTTCTTT	CASSSGGQGGTEAFF
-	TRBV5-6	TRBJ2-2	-	TGTGCCAGCAGCTTGGTCCCTAACACCGGGGAGCTGTTTTTT	CASSLVPNTGELFF